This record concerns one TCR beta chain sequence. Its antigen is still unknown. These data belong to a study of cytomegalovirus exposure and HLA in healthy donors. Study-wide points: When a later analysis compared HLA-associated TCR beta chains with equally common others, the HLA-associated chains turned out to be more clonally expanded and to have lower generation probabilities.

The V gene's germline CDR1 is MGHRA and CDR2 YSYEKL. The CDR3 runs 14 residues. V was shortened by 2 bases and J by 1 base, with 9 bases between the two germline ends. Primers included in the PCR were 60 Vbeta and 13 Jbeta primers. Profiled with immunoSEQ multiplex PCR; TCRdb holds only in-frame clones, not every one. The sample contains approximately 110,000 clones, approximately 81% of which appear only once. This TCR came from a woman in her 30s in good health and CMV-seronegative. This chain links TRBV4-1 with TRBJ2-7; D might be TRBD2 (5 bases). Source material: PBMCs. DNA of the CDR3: TGCGCCAGCAGCCAACCGACTAAATCCTACGAGCAGTACTTC. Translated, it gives CASSQPTKSYEQYF.